The 18 T cell receptor beta chains listed next were all sequenced from one sample in a study of shared clonotypes between healthy human individuals. Sequencing was performed with immunoSEQ multiplex PCR; in TCRdb, only in-frame clones are kept and a portion is missing. There are over 850,000 clones in the sample; 70% to 80% occur only once, and roughly 0.65% lies in the top ten. Sequencing was carried out using memory CD4+ T cells from PBMCs. Subset here: CD45RA-negative fraction. Receptor source: a man aged 18-30 years in good health. Some clones in this sample may be carry-over from other donors' samples.

The chain joins TRBV20-1 to TRBJ2-7; no definite D call. From germline, CDR1 is DFQATT and CDR2 SNEGSKA (reference sequence). This CDR3 has 11 residues. Trimming stripped 2 bases from V and 3 bases from J, with 5 bases between. The CDR3 DNA sequence: TGCAGTGCTAGAATCGGCTACGAGCAGTACTTC. Encoded protein: CSARIGYEQYF.

This clone has only a few counts. The chain employs TRBV20-1 and TRBJ2-1, with D possibly TRBD2 on 6 matching bases. The V end lost 7 bases, the J end lost 6 bases, and 10 bases lay between the germline ends. Germline V lookup: CDR1 DFQATT, CDR2 SNEGSKA (reference sequence). The CDR3 loop spans 11 amino acids. DNA for the CDR3: TGCAGTGTGGGGGGACTCAATGAGCAGTTCTTC. This gives the protein CSVGGLNEQFF.

This rearrangement joins TRBV6-7 to TRBJ1-5; 7 bases are shared with TRBD1. TRBV6-7 is given ORF status, its function remaining uncertain. The V and J ends lost 0 bases and 7 bases, in that order; junction bases with no gene match: 24. This CDR3 has 21 residues. The CDR3 reads CASSYSKSPTVRTGGRQPQHF. The CDR3 DNA is TGTGCCAGCAGTTACTCGAAGTCCCCAACCGTCCGGACAGGCGGACGCCAGCCCCAGCATTTT.

The chain couples TRBV18 to TRBJ2-2, with D uncertain. CDR1 and CDR2 (germline): KGHSH, LQKENI. The CDR3 has 12 residues. Trimming pared 5 bases from V and 8 bases from J, leaving 9 bases between. The chain's CDR3 is CASSTQEGELFF. The CDR3 coding sequence is TGTGCCAGCTCAACTCAGGAAGGGGAGCTGTTTTTT.

A note on this clone: Other DNA sequences of this sample code for an identical CDR3. The rearrangement links TRBV27 to TRBJ2-7, with D tentatively TRBD1 or TRBD2 (5 bases each). V shed 8 bases and J shed 5 bases, with 10 bases lying between them. Germline CDR1 and CDR2: MNHEY and SMNVEV (reference sequence). CDR3 length equals 11 residues. The CDR3 here is CASRDRHEQYF. The DNA for the CDR3 is TGTGCCAGCCGGGACCGTCACGAGCAGTACTTC.

The V and J genes are TRBV2 and TRBJ1-5; the D is unclear. Germline values: CDR1 SNHLY, CDR2 FYNNEI. This CDR3 spans 13 amino acids. Trimming took off 5 bases at V and 4 bases at J, with 9 bases between the two ends. The CDR3 DNA reads TGTGCCAGCAGTCTGACGGGAAATCAGCCCCAGCATTTT. Its protein product is CASSLTGNQPQHF. Combining the CDR3 with reference TRBV2 and TRBJ1-5 gives the whole variable domain EPEVTQTPSHQVTQMGQEVILRCVPISNHLYFYWYRQILGQKVEFLVSFYNNEISEKSEIFDDQFSVERPDGSNFTLKIRSTKLEDSAMYFCASSLTGNQPQHFGDGTRLSIL.

The rearrangement links TRBV5-1 to TRBJ1-5; 7 bases line up with TRBD1. The CDR3 runs to 15 residues. V was clipped by 4 bases and J by 4 bases; unmatched bases: 8. Germline lookup yields CDR1 SGHRS and CDR2 YFSETQ. The CDR3 DNA sequence: TGCGCCAGCAGCGCGACAGGGATGGGGAATCAGCCCCAGCATTTT. Protein sequence: CASSATGMGNQPQHF.

The genes are TRBV7-8 and TRBJ2-5, with 11 bases fitting TRBD2. V shed 5 bases, J shed 0 bases, and the junction held 5 bases outside the gene matches. There are 16 residues in the CDR3. Germline V gives CDR1 SGHVS, CDR2 FQNEAQ. The CDR3 reads CASSPTSGVYQETQYF. Written as DNA, the CDR3 is TGTGCCAGCAGCCCGACTAGCGGGGTATACCAAGAGACCCAGTACTTC.

The rearrangement links TRBV5-1 to TRBJ2-7, with TRBD2 matching 11 bases. Germline loops: CDR1 SGHRS, CDR2 YFSETQ. The CDR3 runs 16 residues. V lost 3 bases, J lost 0 bases, and 5 bases stayed unmatched. Here the CDR3 reads CASSYGTSGYSYEQYF. The DNA for the CDR3 is TGCGCCAGCAGCTACGGGACTAGCGGCTACTCCTACGAGCAGTACTTC.

This chain links TRBV28 with TRBJ1-2, with unresolved D. The CDR3 runs 13 residues. The germline CDR1 and CDR2 sequences are MDHEN and SYDVKM. The V end was cut by 7 bases, the J end by 4 bases, with 13 bases between. The CDR3 region has the DNA TGTGCCAGCATAGCAGGTTCTTTCTATGGCTACACCTTC. Translation: CASIAGSFYGYTF.

J is TRBJ2-1 and V is TRBV11-3; TRBD1 aligns across 9 bases. The ends lost 1 base at V and 9 bases at J; junction bases unmatched: 22. Germline lookup yields CDR1 SGHNT and CDR2 YENEEA. The CDR3 consists of 20 residues. CDR3 sequence reads: CASSLAITGGNDRAEGEQFF. The DNA for the CDR3 is TGTGCCAGCAGCTTAGCAATAACAGGGGGCAACGATAGGGCGGAGGGTGAGCAGTTCTTC.

The chain uses TRBV19 and TRBJ2-6, with D possibly being TRBD1 (7 bases). Trimming cost V 2 bases and J 4 bases, with 15 bases left between them. Per germline, CDR1 LNHDA and CDR2 SQIVND (reference sequence). The length of the CDR3 is 17 residues. CDR3 nucleotide sequence: TGTGCCAGTAGTATACTAAGGAGGGGGCGCGGGGCCAACGTCCTGACTTTC. Translation gives CASSILRRGRGANVLTF.

In its sample, this clone was seen a few times. The rearrangement joins TRBV9 to TRBJ2-7; the D gene is possibly TRBD2 (5 bases). The V end lost 2 bases, the J end lost 6 bases, and 15 bases lay between the germline ends. The CDR3 loop spans 14 amino acids. CDR1 and CDR2 from the germline V gene are SGDLS and YYNGEE. CDR3: CASSVEAARGEQYF. The CDR3 bases are TGTGCCAGCAGCGTGGAGGCGGCCCGAGGCGAGCAGTACTTC. Using reference TRBV9 and TRBJ2-7 for the parts outside the CDR3, the full variable domain is DSGVTQTPKHLITATGQRVTLRCSPRSGDLSVYWYQQSLDQGLQFLIQYYNGEERAKGNILERFSAQQFPDLHSELNLSSLELGDSALYFCASSVEAARGEQYFGPGTRLTVT.

The gene calls are TRBV5-8 and TRBJ2-5, with 7 bases that match TRBD1. The CDR3 sequence is 13 residues long. CDR1 and CDR2 from the germline V gene are SGHTS and YDEGEE. Trimming removed 4 bases from V and 1 base from J; junction bases left unmatched: 1. The CDR3 here is CASSDRAQETQYF. The CDR3 DNA is TGTGCCAGCAGCGACAGGGCCCAAGAGACCCAGTACTTC.

The V gene is TRBV28, the J gene TRBJ2-7, with 10 bases matching TRBD2. Trimming at V came to 6 bases and at J to 2 bases, leaving 13 bases not matched to a gene. The CDR3 contains 17 residues. Germline V gene data show CDR1 as MDHEN and CDR2 as SYDVKM. The CDR3 region is CASSPPLAGVLAYEQYF. The CDR3 DNA follows: TGTGCCAGCAGCCCCCCCCTAGCGGGAGTTCTAGCCTACGAGCAGTACTTC.

About this clone: This sequence may be a read error, since a much larger clone differs from it by one base. The chain combines TRBV7-3 with TRBJ1-5; D call uncertain. This CDR3 has 13 amino acids. Trimming took 3 bases from V and 2 from J, leaving 5 bases between them. In germline, CDR1 is SGHTA, CDR2 FQGTGA. The CDR3 sequence: CASSFGGNQPQHF. Written as DNA, the CDR3 is TGTGCCAGCAGCTTCGGCGGCAATCAGCCCCAGCATTTT.

The chain employs TRBV6-1 and TRBJ2-2; 8 nucleotides match TRBD1. The CDR3 consists of 15 residues. J lost 7 bases, V lost 2 bases, and 6 bases had no gene match. Per the germline V gene, CDR1 is MNHNS and CDR2 is SASEGT. The CDR3 bases are TGTGCCAGCAGTGAACAGGGGGCGCATGACGGGGAGCTGTTTTTT. Its protein is CASSEQGAHDGELFF.

This rearrangement joins TRBV6-5 to TRBJ2-1, with D perhaps matching TRBD2 (5 bases). V lost 2 bases and J 5 bases, leaving 16 bases between the germline ends. The CDR3 is made up of 16 amino acids. Germline V CDR1 and CDR2: MNHEY, SVGAGI. CDR3 DNA sequence: TGTGCCAGCAGTTACAATTTTCGGGATTGGCACAATGAGCAGTTCTTC. Protein product: CASSYNFRDWHNEQFF.